The 24 T cell receptor beta chains below were found in one sample sequenced in a study of blood T cell repertoires in COVID-19. Sequencing was performed with immunoSEQ multiplex PCR; in TCRdb, only in-frame clones are kept and a portion is missing. The table has 150,000 to 200,000 clones, around 85% seen once. Material for sequencing was peripheral blood. The receptors here all came from a human donor with active or convalescent COVID-19. The donor label of this sample is uncertain.

This chain connects TRBV7-2 to TRBJ1-4; maybe TRBD1 (5 bases). Germline CDR1 reads SGHTA; CDR2 reads FQGNSA. V lost 3 bases, J lost 7 bases, and 21 bases lay in between. The CDR3 is 17 amino acids. CDR3 nucleotides: TGTGCCAGCAGCTTGTCATCGGCAGGCGGGGGGTTTGAAAAACTGTTTTTT. Amino acid sequence: CASSLSSAGGGFEKLFF.

The chain couples TRBV29-1 to TRBJ1-1, with unresolved D. Germline V CDR1 and CDR2: SQVTM, ANQGSEA. The CDR3 extends over 12 amino acids. V was trimmed by 6 bases and J by 1 base, leaving 9 bases between them. This CDR3 is CSVAVGNTEAFF. The CDR3 coding sequence is TGCAGCGTGGCGGTGGGGAACACTGAAGCTTTCTTT.

The chain recombines TRBV9 with TRBJ2-2; D perhaps matches TRBD2 (5 bases). The CDR3 has 17 amino acids. Trimming took off 3 bases at V and 0 bases at J, with 15 bases between the two ends. Per germline, CDR1 SGDLS and CDR2 YYNGEE. The CDR3 region has the DNA TGTGCCAGCAGCGAACCCCAGGACTTTCCGAACACCGGGGAGCTGTTTTTT. Translating it yields CASSEPQDFPNTGELFF.

In this sample, this clone turned up a few times. The CDR3 spells CASSHEAPNTEAFF. DNA for the CDR3: TGTGCCAGCAGTCACGAGGCTCCCAACACTGAAGCTTTCTTT. The chain uses TRBV6-6 and TRBJ1-1, with D unclear. V lost 5 bases and J lost 2, with 12 bases in between. This CDR3 comprises 14 residues. From germline, CDR1 is MNHNY and CDR2 SVGAGI (reference sequence).

The genes are TRBV10-3 and TRBJ2-1, with 16 bases fitting TRBD2. The CDR3 totals 20 residues. Trimming took 3 bases from V and 0 from J; bases not matched to a gene: 8. Germline V gives CDR1 ENHRY, CDR2 SYGVKD. As DNA, the CDR3 is TGTGCCATCAGTGACCCCTCCGGGACTAGCGGGAGGGGCTCCTACAATGAGCAGTTCTTC. Translating it yields CAISDPSGTSGRGSYNEQFF.

The gene calls are TRBV27 and TRBJ2-7; 9 positions match TRBD2. CDR3 length: 14 amino acids. Germline-derived CDR1 and CDR2 are MNHEY and SMNVEV (reference sequence). The ends lost 3 bases at V and 2 bases at J; junction bases unmatched: 2. The CDR3 region has the DNA TGTGCCAGCAGTTTTTTAGCGGGGGCCTACGAGCAGTACTTC. It specifies CASSFLAGAYEQYF.

The chain is built from TRBV27 and TRBJ2-7, with TRBD1 matching over 10 bases. The CDR3 covers 14 residues. V was pared by 4 bases and J by 3 bases, with 3 bases of the junction left unmatched. Germline V gene sequence: CDR1 MNHEY, CDR2 SMNVEV (reference sequence). CDR3 amino acids: CASSWDRGGYEQYF. CDR3 coding DNA: TGTGCCAGCAGTTGGGACAGGGGAGGCTACGAGCAGTACTTC.

V usage is TRBV3-1 (or the pseudogene TRBV3-2) and J usage is TRBJ2-5; 7 nucleotides line up with TRBD2. V was clipped by 5 bases and J by 0 bases; unmatched bases: 3. This CDR3 spans 14 amino acids. In germline, CDR1 is LGHDT, CDR2 YNNKEL (reference sequence). CDR3 region: CASSDTSDQETQYF. In DNA form, the CDR3 reads TGTGCCAGCAGCGATACTAGCGACCAAGAGACCCAGTACTTC.

This rearrangement joins TRBV19 to TRBJ2-2; tentatively, D is TRBD2 (5 bases). V was cut by 6 bases and J by 0 bases, with 11 bases left in between. The CDR3 loop spans 15 amino acids. The germline V gene has CDR1 LNHDA and CDR2 SQIVND (reference sequence). Here the CDR3 reads CASRERRTNTGELFF. DNA of the CDR3: TGTGCCAGTAGGGAGCGGCGTACGAACACCGGGGAGCTGTTTTTT. Full variable domain (missing parts from reference TRBV19 and TRBJ2-2): DGGITQSPKYLFRKEGQNVTLSCEQNLNHDAMYWYRQDPGQGLRLIYYSQIVNDFQKGDIAEGYSVSREKKESFPLTVTSAQKNPTAFYLCASRERRTNTGELFFGEGSRLTVL.

This clone was seen more than once but under ten times. V is TRBV6-4 and J is TRBJ2-1; 7 bases align to TRBD1. The germline V gene has CDR1 MRHNA and CDR2 SNTAGT. Trimming cost V 3 bases and J 5 bases; bases outside gene matches: 1. This CDR3 has 13 residues. CDR3 coding DNA: TGTGCCAGCAGTGAGGGACAGAACAATGAGCAGTTCTTC. The encoded protein is CASSEGQNNEQFF.

The chain combines TRBV11-3 with TRBJ2-1; 11 nucleotides match TRBD2. J lost 4 bases, V lost 1 base, and 12 bases had no gene match. Germline V lookup: CDR1 SGHNT, CDR2 YENEEA. This CDR3 comprises 19 residues. CDR3 nucleotide sequence: TGTGCCAGCAGCTTAGGCAGGGGGGAAGTAGCGGGAGGGTACAATGAGCAGTTCTTC. Its translation: CASSLGRGEVAGGYNEQFF.

In the case of this clone: One end of the junction does not line up with germline, which may come from a read error. The rearrangement links TRBV9 to TRBJ2-5; a possible D gene is TRBD2 (7 bases). The CDR3 contains 15 residues. Germline V CDR1 and CDR2: SGDLS, YYNGEE. The CDR3 sequence is CARSGGGGPQETQYF. The CDR3 region has the DNA TGTGCCCGCAGCGGAGGGGGGGGGCCCCAAGAGACCCAGTACTTC.

V gene TRBV4-3 combines with J gene TRBJ2-4; D remains unclear. CDR1 is LGHNA and CDR2 is YSLEER in the germline V gene. This CDR3 is built from 15 residues. Trimming took off 0 bases at V and 3 bases at J, with 9 bases between the two ends. CDR3 in amino acids: CASSQDAGNKNIQYF. The CDR3 DNA follows: TGCGCCAGCAGCCAAGATGCCGGTAACAAAAACATTCAGTACTTC.

The V and J genes are TRBV9 and TRBJ2-1, with 7 positions matching TRBD2. CDR3 length: 16 amino acids. The germline V gene encodes CDR1 SGDLS and CDR2 YYNGEE. After removal of 0 bases from V and 7 bases from J, the junction contained 10 bases not matched to a gene. CDR3 region: CASSVVAGIGANEQFF. The DNA of the CDR3 is TGTGCCAGCAGCGTAGTAGCGGGCATTGGCGCGAATGAGCAGTTCTTC.

The chain uses TRBV5-1 and TRBJ2-7; a weak D match, TRBD1 (5 bases). The CDR3 has 14 residues. Trimming took 0 bases from V and 1 from J, leaving 8 bases between them. Germline V lookup: CDR1 SGHRS, CDR2 YFSETQ. The CDR3 here is CASSLGPGSYEQYF. CDR3 DNA sequence: TGCGCCAGCAGCTTGGGTCCAGGGTCCTACGAGCAGTACTTC.

For the CDR3, the DNA is TGTGCCTGGAGAGCTAGCGGGAGTTTCTACGAGCAGTACTTC. This codes for CAWRASGSFYEQYF. V is TRBV30 and J is TRBJ2-7; 10 positions match TRBD2. The J segment lost 3 bases and the V segment lost 3 bases, leaving 5 bases of the junction unmatched. The germline CDR1 and CDR2 sequences are GTSNPN and SVGIG (reference sequence). The CDR3 loop spans 14 amino acids.

The chain links TRBV3-1 (or the pseudogene TRBV3-2) to TRBJ1-4; 7 bases are a match to TRBD1. Germline CDR1 reads LGHDT; CDR2 reads YNNKEL (reference sequence). Unmatched junction bases numbered 9, after V lost 5 bases and J lost 0 bases. The CDR3 covers 17 residues. The CDR3 DNA is TGTGCCAGCAGCTATGGGACAGCCCTTGCAACTAATGAAAAACTGTTTTTT. It codes for CASSYGTALATNEKLFF.

The chain uses TRBV7-9 and TRBJ2-2; unclear D gene. This CDR3 spans 13 amino acids. The germline CDR1 and CDR2 sequences are SEHNR and FQNEAQ (reference sequence). V lost 7 bases and J lost 4, with 10 bases in between. The CDR3 DNA follows: TGTGCCAGCACCCCTCTTAGCACCGGGGAGCTGTTTTTT. Its protein product is CASTPLSTGELFF.

This clone was seen only once. The chain is built from TRBV10-3 and TRBJ1-1; 9 bases align to TRBD1. The V gene's germline CDR1 is ENHRY and CDR2 SYGVKD. With V trimmed by 10 bases and J by 0 bases, 6 bases remained unmatched. The CDR3 runs 14 residues. The CDR3 coding sequence is TGTGCCAGCAGGGACAGGGAGGTGAACACTGAAGCTTTCTTT. This gives the protein CASRDREVNTEAFF.

The V and J genes are TRBV28 and TRBJ1-1; possible D gene TRBD1, 5 bases. The CDR3 loop spans 15 amino acids. In germline, CDR1 is MDHEN, CDR2 SYDVKM. V was trimmed by 8 bases and J by 5 bases, leaving 21 bases between them. The chain's CDR3 is CASALRQSLATEAFF. The CDR3, as DNA: TGTGCCAGCGCTTTGAGACAGTCTCTCGCAACTGAAGCTTTCTTT.

The chain carries TRBV6-2 or TRBV6-3 and TRBJ2-5; a possible D gene is TRBD2 (6 bases). The CDR3 extends over 15 amino acids. The germline V gene has CDR1 MNHEY and CDR2 SVGEGT. Trimming removed 6 bases from V and 5 bases from J, with 19 bases in between. CDR3 region: CASSPGTPNGETQYF. The CDR3 DNA reads TGTGCCAGCAGCCCCGGGACTCCTAATGGGGAGACCCAGTACTTC.

To note about this clone: The identical CDR3 is also encoded by other nucleotide sequences in the sample. The V gene is TRBV7-9, the J gene TRBJ1-2; 7 bases agree with TRBD1. The V and J ends lost 2 bases and 5 bases, in that order; junction bases with no gene match: 5. Germline V gene data show CDR1 as SEHNR and CDR2 as FQNEAQ (reference sequence). The CDR3 loop spans 14 amino acids. Here the CDR3 reads CASSLNRGDYGYTF. In DNA form, the CDR3 reads TGTGCCAGCAGCTTAAACAGGGGAGATTATGGCTACACCTTC.

CDR3 in DNA: TGTGCCAGCAGCTTCCGGGGGAACAATGAGCAGTTCTTC. Its translation is CASSFRGNNEQFF. The rearrangement joins TRBV7-9 to TRBJ2-1; D perhaps matches TRBD2 (6 bases). Trimming shortened V by 3 bases and J by 5 bases, and 8 bases separated the two germline ends. Germline CDR1 reads SEHNR; CDR2 reads FQNEAQ (reference sequence). The CDR3 is 13 residues long.

The CDR3 DNA is TGTGCCAGCAGCTTTTCGTACACTGAAGCTTTCTTT. Its protein product is CASSFSYTEAFF. V and J are TRBV11-2 and TRBJ1-1; no definite D call. CDR3 length: 12 residues. V dropped 3 bases and J dropped 3 bases, with 5 bases sitting between them. Per germline, CDR1 SGHAT and CDR2 FQNNGV.